This T cell receptor (beta chain) was documented in a study of molecular identifiers for immune sequencing clone quantification. Study-wide results and caveats: Underestimated sizes of highly expanded clones could result from identical TCR molecules that share a barcode.

Sorting recovered naive CD8 T cells on a CD8+CD4-CCR7+CD45RA+ profile. This clonotype was found once. Its antigen is not identified. A much larger clonotype is one base distant, so this may be a read error. Bulk libraries came from a prior protocol with listed TCR primers. TCRdb fed the PCR reads into MiXCR, producing one record per CDR3 protein. Here the sample spans hundreds of thousands of distinct CDR3 sequences, about 25% being singletons. Germline CDR1 MNHEY, CDR2 SMNVEV (reference sequence). V was clipped by 2 bases and J by 6 bases, with 14 bases between them. There are 15 residues in the CDR3. The sequencing input was naive CD8+ T cells from blood, with Jurkat cell RNA spiked in. Subset: FACS-sorted CD8+CD4-CCR7+CD45RA+ naive T cells. The chain has TRBV27 and TRBJ1-5; D might be TRBD1 (5 bases). This receptor was taken from a human donor in good health. Some libraries in this study had Jurkat cell RNA spiked in. Here the CDR3 DNA reads TGTGCCAGCAGTTTAGTTGGGGGAGGCAGTCAGCCCCAGCATTTT. Translated: CASSLVGGGSQPQHF.